Presented here are 14 T cell receptor beta chains from one specimen sequenced in a study of blood T cell repertoires in COVID-19 (dated by TCRdb to between 2020 and 2021). The library was made by the immunoSEQ multiplex PCR assay. TCRdb took this table from immuneACCESS and kept in-frame rearrangements with V and J called. Such tables lack part of the clones; where checked against another copy, unresolved V genes explain under half of the gap, and the rest is unexplained. Recorded for this sample are roughly 250,000 clones; 79% of them occurred a single time. 4% of the sample belongs to the ten largest clones. Sequencing was performed on peripheral blood. These receptor sequences come from a woman aged 40 to 49 with active or convalescent COVID-19.

CDR3 amino acids: CASSLEGGLTEAFF. DNA of the CDR3: TGTGCCAGCAGTTTAGAGGGGGGGCTCACTGAAGCTTTCTTT. The V and J genes are TRBV6-5 and TRBJ1-1; maybe TRBD1 (6 bases). Per germline, CDR1 MNHEY and CDR2 SVGAGI. With 4 bases removed from V and 4 bases from J, the gap between germline ends came to 13 bases. There are 14 residues in the CDR3.

This chain uses TRBV7-9 with TRBJ2-1; 12 bases map to TRBD2. Germline V gives CDR1 SEHNR, CDR2 FQNEAQ (reference sequence). The CDR3 covers 17 residues. After removal of 1 base from V and 4 bases from J, the junction contained 5 bases not matched to a gene. The CDR3 bases are TGTGCCAGCAGCTTAGGGAGGGGGACTAGCGGGTACAATGAGCAGTTCTTC. Translation gives CASSLGRGTSGYNEQFF.

This clone has a single count. CDR3 region: CAREIGGSGYTF. In DNA, the CDR3 is TGTGCCAGGGAAATTGGGGGGTCTGGCTACACCTTC. The chain combines TRBV30 with TRBJ1-2; a weak D match, TRBD1 (5 bases). V gave up 8 bases and J gave up 7 bases, with 17 bases separating them. The V gene's germline CDR1 is GTSNPN and CDR2 SVGIG (reference sequence). This CDR3 contains 12 residues.

The rearrangement joins TRBV7-6 to TRBJ1-5, with 11 bases that match TRBD1. Germline-derived CDR1 and CDR2 are SGHVS and FNYEAQ. The CDR3 is 17 amino acids. After removal of 0 bases from V and 5 bases from J, the junction contained 6 bases not matched to a gene. CDR3 protein: CASSLATGQGAYQPQHF. The CDR3 DNA sequence: TGTGCCAGCAGCTTAGCTACCGGACAGGGGGCCTATCAGCCCCAGCATTTT. The entire variable domain, with the rest obtained from reference TRBV7-6 and TRBJ1-5, is as follows: GAGVSQSPRYKVTKRGQDVALRCDPISGHVSLYWYRQALGQGPEFLTYFNYEAQQDKSGLPNDRFSAERPEGSISTLTIQRTEQRDSAMYRCASSLATGQGAYQPQHFGDGTRLSIL.

The rearrangement joins TRBV9 to TRBJ2-1; 13 positions match TRBD2. Germline CDR1 SGDLS, CDR2 YYNGEE. V was clipped by 6 bases and J by 1 base; unmatched bases: 10. The CDR3 consists of 18 residues. The CDR3 DNA follows: TGTGCCAGCACCTCGACTAGCGGGGGGATCCTGTCCTACAATGAGCAGTTCTTC. This translates into CASTSTSGGILSYNEQFF.

The chain recombines TRBV9 with TRBJ1-2, with 7 bases fitting TRBD1. The germline gives CDR1 SGDLS, CDR2 YYNGEE. V trimming: 3 bases; J trimming: 4 bases; junction bases outside the gene matches: 6. The CDR3 spans 14 residues. CDR3 protein: CASSATTGSYGYTF. CDR3 bases: TGTGCCAGCAGCGCCACGACAGGGAGCTATGGCTACACCTTC. The full variable domain, its missing parts supplied by reference TRBV9 and TRBJ1-2, is DSGVTQTPKHLITATGQRVTLRCSPRSGDLSVYWYQQSLDQGLQFLIQYYNGEERAKGNILERFSAQQFPDLHSELNLSSLELGDSALYFCASSATTGSYGYTFGSGTRLTVV.

The chain uses TRBV12-3 or TRBV12-4 and TRBJ1-2; unclear D gene. CDR3 size: 10 residues. The V gene lost 6 bases and the J gene lost 4 bases, with 3 bases spanning the gap. The CDR3 DNA is TGTGCCAGCAGCTCCTATGGCTACACCTTC. Translation gives CASSSYGYTF.

This sequence joins TRBV5-1 and TRBJ1-2; D is ambiguous. This CDR3 is built from 13 residues. The germline CDR1 and CDR2 sequences are SGHRS and YFSETQ. V was pared by 0 bases and J by 4 bases, with 7 bases between. The DNA of the CDR3 is TGCGCCAGCAGCTTGGTAACAGCCTATGGCTACACCTTC. It codes for CASSLVTAYGYTF.

V usage is TRBV6-1 and J usage is TRBJ2-7; D is uncertain. Germline values: CDR1 MNHNS, CDR2 SASEGT. The germline V and J ends were trimmed by 1 base and 1 base, with 8 bases remaining between them. CDR3 size: 14 residues. Here the CDR3 reads CASSEEPRSYEQYV. The CDR3 region has the DNA TGTGCCAGCAGTGAAGAACCCAGGTCCTACGAGCAGTACGTC.

CDR3 sequence: CASSPTSGPPDGELFF. The DNA of the CDR3 is TGTGCCAGCAGTCCAACTAGCGGCCCGCCTGACGGGGAGCTGTTTTTT. The chain recombines TRBV27 with TRBJ2-2, with 8 bases lining up with TRBD2. CDR3 length: 16 residues. Looked up from germline, CDR1 is MNHEY and CDR2 is SMNVEV (reference sequence). V shed 5 bases and J 7 bases; nucleotides not matched to a gene: 12.

The J gene is TRBJ1-6, the V gene TRBV28; 7 bases align to TRBD1. CDR3 length: 15 amino acids. V lost 7 bases to trimming and J lost 9 bases; unmatched junction nucleotides: 12. Germline V gene sequence: CDR1 MDHEN, CDR2 SYDVKM. This CDR3 is CASTVRTGSGSPLHF. The CDR3 bases are TGTGCCAGCACCGTTCGGACAGGCTCGGGTTCACCCCTCCACTTT.

The CDR3 loop reads CASSTTQGAAGGYTF. The CDR3 nucleotides read TGTGCCAGTAGTACAACACAGGGAGCAGCAGGTGGCTACACCTTC. The J gene is TRBJ1-2, the V gene TRBV19, with D perhaps TRBD1 (6 bases). The CDR3 is 15 residues long. The germline V and J ends were trimmed by 4 bases and 7 bases, with 19 bases remaining between them. CDR1 is LNHDA, CDR2 SQIVND, per germline (reference sequence).

The chain has TRBV5-1 and TRBJ1-1; TRBD1 might be the D (6 bases). The length of the CDR3 is 15 residues. Germline CDR1 and CDR2: SGHRS and YFSETQ. Trimming took 4 bases from V and 1 from J, leaving 14 bases between them. CDR3 protein: CASSEQGVPNTEAFF. In DNA, the CDR3 is TGCGCCAGCAGCGAACAGGGTGTCCCGAACACTGAAGCTTTCTTT. Together with reference TRBV5-1 and TRBJ1-1, the CDR3 gives the full variable domain: KAGVTQTPRYLIKTRGQQVTLSCSPISGHRSVSWYQQTPGQGLQFLFEYFSETQRNKGNFPGRFSGRQFSNSRSEMNVSTLELGDSALYLCASSEQGVPNTEAFFGQGTRLTVV.

The V and J genes are TRBV5-1 and TRBJ1-1, with 8 bases identical to TRBD1. The CDR3 loop spans 13 amino acids. V lost 6 bases, J lost 4 bases, and 5 bases stayed unmatched. Germline assignment: CDR1 SGHRS and CDR2 YFSETQ. This CDR3 is CASKPGGGTEAFF. Here the CDR3 DNA reads TGCGCCAGCAAGCCAGGGGGCGGCACTGAAGCTTTCTTT.